The subject of this entry is one TCR beta chain. Its cognate antigen is unknown. This sample stems from a study of cytomegalovirus exposure and HLA in healthy donors. The V segment lost 4 bases and the J segment 3 bases; nucleotides outside the gene matches: 3. Looked up from germline, CDR1 is SGHRS and CDR2 is YFSETQ. CDR3 length equals 15 residues. General study findings and limits: Across donors, most TCRs were seen rarely, yet some public ones were widespread.

Some clones are missing from TCRdb's copy, which holds only in-frame ones; the method was immunoSEQ multiplex PCR. This sample has 130,000 to 150,000 clones, with about 89% found just once. Sequencing input: PBMCs. The receptor comes from a woman under 30 in good health and CMV-seropositive. The chain joins TRBV5-1 to TRBJ2-2; 10 positions agree with TRBD2. CDR3 amino acids: CASSPSGSDTGELFF. As DNA, the CDR3 is TGCGCCAGCAGCCCTAGCGGGAGTGACACCGGGGAGCTGTTTTTT. Combining the CDR3 with reference TRBV5-1 and TRBJ2-2 gives the whole variable domain KAGVTQTPRYLIKTRGQQVTLSCSPISGHRSVSWYQQTPGQGLQFLFEYFSETQRNKGNFPGRFSGRQFSNSRSEMNVSTLELGDSALYLCASSPSGSDTGELFFGEGSRLTVL.